One and the same sample provided the 27 T cell receptor beta chains below, sequenced in a study of CD8+CD57+ T cells in acquired aplastic anemia. Genomic DNA, the template, was used for profiling of the TCR beta VDJ and CDR3. TCRdb re-called the reads through MiXCR, storing one row per CDR3 protein. Here the sample spans hundreds of thousands of distinct CDR3 sequences, roughly 82% being singletons. Those patients picked for sequencing had displayed CD8+CD57+ cell expansion on flow cytometry. The material sequenced was sorted CD4+, CD8+, or CD8+CD57+ T cells (not recorded which) from PBMCs. The receptors derive from a human donor with aplastic anemia.

This clonotype showed up just a few times. This likely comes from a read error, as the CDR3 has no conserved phenylalanine or tryptophan at its end. The limits of the CDR3 on the DNA are not certain, so only TCRdb's listed CDR3 is given. This chain joins TRBV2 and TRBJ1-2; the table's D call, TRBD1, has no DNA check behind it. The CDR3 has 15 residues if both end residues are counted. The germline CDR1 and CDR2 sequences are SNHLY and FYNNEI. CDR3 in amino acids: CASSDGGGHEQFFTL.

This chain uses TRBV14 with TRBJ2-7; weak D call: TRBD2 (7 bases). The germline gives CDR1 SGHDN, CDR2 FVKESK. Deletions cut 5 bases from V and 13 bases from J, with 24 bases between. CDR3 length equals 14 residues. CDR3 sequence (DNA): TGTGCCAGCAGCGGGGGCTGGGAGGGAGCTTTCTTTTACTTC. Encoded protein: CASSGGWEGAFFYF.

With regard to this clonotype: The CDR3 does not end in the conserved phenylalanine or tryptophan, so this is likely a read error. Because the CDR3's place on the DNA is in doubt, the DNA is left out and the CDR3 is given as listed by TCRdb. The genes are TRBV7-2 and TRBJ2-3. In germline, CDR1 is SGHTA, CDR2 FQGNSA. The CDR3 is made up of 13 amino acids, end residues included. This chain's CDR3 is CASSSVPVDQETH.

Remarks on this clonotype: No conserved phenylalanine or tryptophan ends this CDR3, so it is likely a read error. The DNA is omitted, as the CDR3 cannot be located on it reliably, and the CDR3 follows TCRdb's listing. The chain recombines TRBV7-9 with TRBJ2-3; TRBD1, the D gene given by the table, was not confirmed from the DNA. The CDR3 sequence runs 13 residues, both termini included. Looked up from germline, CDR1 is SEHNR and CDR2 is FQNEAQ (reference sequence). The CDR3 region is CASSFAGSYRENV.

The CDR3: CASSFTADGTALSYEQYV. The DNA of the CDR3 is TGTGCCAGCAGCTTTACAGCAGACGGGACAGCCCTTTCCTACGAGCAGTACGTC. The J gene is TRBJ2-7, the V gene TRBV5-5, with 7 positions matching TRBD1. The V gene's germline CDR1 is SGHKS and CDR2 YYEKEE (reference sequence). V shed 2 bases, J shed 1 base, and the junction held 15 bases outside the gene matches. The CDR3 spans 18 residues.

The V call is TRBV7-9, the J call TRBJ2-6; 9 nucleotides match TRBD2. J was trimmed by 13 bases and V by 3 bases; bases with no gene match: 16. This CDR3 spans 17 amino acids. Looked up from germline, CDR1 is SEHNR and CDR2 is FQNEAQ (reference sequence). Here the CDR3 reads CASSFERSGGRDEVLTF. DNA for the CDR3: TGTGCCAGCAGCTTTGAAAGAAGCGGGGGGAGGGATGAGGTCCTGACTTTC.

Points on this clonotype: Because the CDR3 is missing its conserved closing phenylalanine or tryptophan, this is likely a read error. The DNA is left out, because the CDR3 cannot be placed on it with certainty; the CDR3 is given as TCRdb lists it. The CDR3 loop reads CASSPTGTS. The V gene is TRBV6-5, the J gene TRBJ1-1. The CDR3 numbers 9 amino acids, ends counted. Germline V gene sequence: CDR1 MNHEY, CDR2 SVGAGI.

Concerning this clonotype itself: The CDR3 does not end in the conserved phenylalanine or tryptophan, so this is likely a read error. The DNA is omitted, as the CDR3 cannot be located on it reliably, and the CDR3 follows TCRdb's listing. The rearrangement joins TRBV7-6 to TRBJ2-1. Inclusive of both ends, the CDR3 amounts to 13 amino acids. In germline, CDR1 is SGHVS, CDR2 FNYEAQ. The CDR3 sequence: CASSYGWNNSHLL.

In its sample, this clonotype was seen once. The rearrangement uses TRBV7-2 and TRBJ2-3; the D gene is possibly TRBD2 (5 bases). Trimming removed 6 bases at V and 12 bases at J, with 22 bases between. Germline V gives CDR1 SGHTA, CDR2 FQGNSA. The CDR3 contains 14 residues. CDR3 region: CASRPARGYETQYF. DNA for the CDR3: TGTGCCAGCAGACCTGCCCGGGGTTACGAGACCCAGTATTTT.

The chain employs TRBV12-3 or TRBV12-4 and TRBJ2-3, with 7 bases identical to TRBD1. The CDR3 is 14 residues long. V was pared by 7 bases and J by 1 base, with 5 bases of the junction left unmatched. This CDR3 reads CASTGTDRTDTQYF. In DNA, the CDR3 is TGTGCCAGCACTGGGACAGATCGCACAGATACGCAGTATTTT.

J is TRBJ2-7 and V is TRBV2; 7 nucleotides match TRBD1. V lost 6 bases, J lost 5 bases, and 7 bases stayed unmatched. The CDR3 consists of 13 residues. The germline gives CDR1 SNHLY, CDR2 FYNNEI. In nucleotides, the CDR3 is TGTGCCAGCAGCTTAGACAGGGTTAACGAGCAGTACTTC. Residues: CASSLDRVNEQYF.

A remark on this clonotype: The conserved final phenylalanine or tryptophan is absent from the CDR3, which likely points to a read error. The DNA is left out, because the CDR3 cannot be placed on it with certainty; the CDR3 is given as TCRdb lists it. The chain links TRBV2 to TRBJ1-6; TRBD1 is the table's D call, not checked against the DNA. The germline CDR1 and CDR2 sequences are SNHLY and FYNNEI. The CDR3 has 15 residues if both end residues are counted. The CDR3 loop is CASSSGTNHNSPFHP.

The gene calls are TRBV20-1 and TRBJ2-3, with 7 bases fitting TRBD2. Germline V gene data show CDR1 as DFQATT and CDR2 as SNEGSKA (reference sequence). V was clipped by 5 bases and J by 2 bases; unmatched bases: 10. This CDR3 region has 15 residues. The DNA for the CDR3 is TGCAGTGCTGGAGCCCGGGGGAGGGACACAGATACGCAGTATTTT. Its translation is CSAGARGRDTDTQYF.

The CDR3, as DNA: TGTGCCAGCAGCTTAGCGGCCGGTCCCGAGAGCCAGCATTTT. Its translation: CASSLAAGPESQHF. The chain recombines TRBV7-8 with TRBJ2-3, with unresolved D. The closer fit of TRBJ1-5 to the DNA end suggests the J call may be wrong. The CDR3 length is 14 residues. CDR1 is SGHVS and CDR2 is FQNEAQ in the germline V gene.

A word on this clonotype: Since no conserved phenylalanine or tryptophan closes the CDR3, a read error is the likely cause. No DNA is shown, since the ends of the CDR3 on it are uncertain; the CDR3 is the one TCRdb lists. The chain has TRBV2 and TRBJ2-3; TRBD1, the table's D call, lacks a check against the DNA. From germline, CDR1 is SNHLY and CDR2 FYNNEI. The CDR3 is made up of 15 amino acids, end residues included. The CDR3 sequence is CASSVTYSSGHPHFG.

Worth noting for this clonotype: A read error is likely, as this CDR3 ends without the conserved phenylalanine or tryptophan. It is unclear where the CDR3 begins or ends on the DNA, so no DNA is shown, and the CDR3 is as TCRdb lists it. The chain carries TRBV7-9 and TRBJ2-3; the table's TRBD1 call for D was not verified on the DNA. Counting both end residues, the CDR3 totals 14 amino acids. Germline-derived CDR1 and CDR2 are SEHNR and FQNEAQ (reference sequence). The CDR3 sequence is CASSPPQGRNTGEL.

The chain recombines TRBV20-1 with TRBJ2-7; D unresolved. This CDR3 has 13 amino acids. Germline CDR1 DFQATT, CDR2 SNEGSKA (reference sequence). Deletions cut 1 base from V and 3 bases from J, with 10 bases between. CDR3 residues: CSARAALNYEQYF. Written as DNA, the CDR3 is TGCAGTGCTAGAGCGGCACTGAACTACGAGCAGTACTTC.

With respect to this clonotype: The junction and the germline gene differ at one end; a read error may be behind it. V usage is TRBV7-9 and J usage is TRBJ2-5, with 7 nucleotides matching TRBD2. CDR3 length equals 14 residues. CDR1 SEHNR and CDR2 FQNEAQ come from the germline V gene (reference sequence). The CDR3 sequence is CATSFQSGGGTQYF. In DNA, the CDR3 is TGTGCCACCAGCTTTCAAAGCGGCGGGGGGACCCAGTACTTC.

The chain links TRBV2 to TRBJ2-1, with D perhaps assigned TRBD1 or TRBD2 (6 bases each). Germline V lookup: CDR1 SNHLY, CDR2 FYNNEI. The CDR3 is 13 residues long. The CDR3 DNA is TGTGTCAGGAGTGACGGGGGCATCAATGAGCAGTTCTTC. Protein sequence: CVRSDGGINEQFF.

This chain links TRBV15 with TRBJ2-1; TRBD2 matches at 9 bases. The CDR3 consists of 16 residues. Germline V gene data show CDR1 as LNHNV and CDR2 as YYDKDF (reference sequence). V was pared by 6 bases and J by 8 bases, with 14 bases of the junction left unmatched. CDR3 coding DNA: TGTGCCACCAGATCCCAAAGAAGCGGGGGGACCGATGAGCAGTTCTTC. Translated, it gives CATRSQRSGGTDEQFF.

This clonotype occurred many times. This sequence joins TRBV5-1 and TRBJ1-1; TRBD1 is a possible D gene (5 bases). The CDR3 consists of 15 residues. Trimming shortened V by 2 bases and J by 0 bases, and 11 bases separated the two germline ends. Germline V CDR1 and CDR2: SGHRS, YFSETQ. CDR3 nucleotide sequence: TGCGCCAGCAGCTTCACAGGTGACCTGAACACTGAAGCTTTCTTT. Translation gives CASSFTGDLNTEAFF.

The chain is built from TRBV11-1 and TRBJ2-1, with TRBD2 as a possible D gene (7 bases). This CDR3 is built from 18 residues. Germline lookup yields CDR1 SGHAT and CDR2 FQDESV (reference sequence). V gave up 2 bases and J gave up 0 bases, with 17 bases separating them. The CDR3 reads CASSLNRGALSSYNEQFF. The CDR3 region has the DNA TGTGCCAGCAGCTTAAACCGGGGGGCCCTCAGCTCCTACAATGAGCAGTTCTTC.

The V and J genes are TRBV10-3 and TRBJ1-5; maybe TRBD1 (5 bases). The V and J ends lost 3 bases and 2 bases respectively, with 14 bases between them. CDR1 and CDR2 (germline): ENHRY, SYGVKD. The CDR3 sequence is 16 residues long. The CDR3 loop reads CAISEKGAGGNQPQHF. The CDR3 nucleotides read TGTGCCATCAGTGAAAAAGGGGCTGGGGGCAATCAGCCCCAGCATTTT.

The gene calls are TRBV20-1 and TRBJ2-7; D not certain. CDR1 is DFQATT and CDR2 is SNEGSKA in the germline V gene (reference sequence). The CDR3 extends over 14 amino acids. Trimming removed 3 bases from V and 4 bases from J, with 16 bases in between. The CDR3 region has the DNA TGCAGTGCTAGGGGTCTACGACAACCTTACGAGCAGTACTTC. Translation: CSARGLRQPYEQYF.

Concerning this clonotype itself: Sequence at one end of the junction differs from germline and may be a read error. The chain has TRBV7-9 and TRBJ2-3; a weak D match, TRBD2 (5 bases). The length of the CDR3 is 14 residues. Germline values: CDR1 SEHNR, CDR2 FQNEAQ (reference sequence). CDR3 in amino acids: CASSLSPRTEQQYF. CDR3 DNA sequence: TGTGCTAGCAGCTTATCCCCGAGGACTGAGCAGCAGTACTTT.

To note about this clonotype: In this CDR3 the conserved last residue, phenylalanine or tryptophan, is missing, so a read error is likely. No DNA is shown, since the ends of the CDR3 on it are uncertain; the CDR3 is the one TCRdb lists. The gene calls are TRBV12-3 or TRBV12-4 and TRBJ2-3. The CDR3 is 13 residues long, counting both termini. The CDR3 loop reads CASRDGAWHYGYT.

Comment on this clonotype: As the CDR3 is not closed by the conserved phenylalanine or tryptophan, this likely results from a read error. Because the CDR3's place on the DNA is in doubt, the DNA is left out and the CDR3 is given as listed by TCRdb. The rearrangement joins TRBV9 to TRBJ1-2; the table assigns TRBD1, which was not confirmed against the DNA. The CDR3 is 13 amino acids in total, end residues counted. Per the germline V gene, CDR1 is SGDLS and CDR2 is YYNGEE. CDR3 residues: CASSVRGANSSPL.